Detailed here is one T cell receptor beta chain. The antigen is unknown. Assay used: immunoSEQ multiplex PCR; TCRdb lists only in-frame clones, some missing. Found here are under 150,000 clones, approximately 90% of them singletons; the top ten hold 10% to 12%. This sample stems from a study of cytotoxic CD8 clonotypes in ibrutinib-treated CLL. For the study at large: Responses comprised 24 partial and 2 complete; at median approximately 70 months, around 14 remained remitted and some 12 progressed.

Frozen-stored PBMCs produced approximately 1.9 micrograms of genomic DNA for TCR beta libraries. Germline V gene lookup returns CDR1 MNHEY and CDR2 SVGAGI. CDR3 length equals 14 residues. Trimming shortened V by 6 bases and J by 0 bases, and 9 bases separated the two germline ends. Study-level results: At ibrutinib response, clonality increased, and at progression it declined back toward baseline. Once treatment began, public clonotypes, which were uncommon, contracted or stayed stable.

Sequenced material: PBMCs, taken after 12 months of ibrutinib treatment. The TCR originated in a human donor with chronic lymphocytic leukemia. The V gene is TRBV6-5, the J gene TRBJ1-3; possible D gene TRBD1, 5 bases. CDR3 nucleotides: TGTGCCAGCAGACCCGGGACCTCTGGAAACACCATATATTTT. It is translated as CASRPGTSGNTIYF.